This T cell receptor beta chain was sequenced in a study of T cell changes during pregnancy in multiple sclerosis. Germline V CDR1 and CDR2: MGHRA, YSYEKL. The V gene end was trimmed by 6 bases and the J gene end by 10 bases; junction bases not matched to a gene: 7. This CDR3 has 14 residues. Generated by immunoSEQ multiplex PCR, the TCRdb table keeps only in-frame clones and is missing some. This table holds roughly 84,000 clones, roughly 95% found once. V usage is TRBV4-1 and J usage is TRBJ2-1; 12 bases are a match to TRBD2. Sequenced here: peripheral blood, sampled in the third trimester of pregnancy. This receptor was identified in a female donor in good health, enrolled as a control in a pregnancy study. CDR3 DNA: TGCGCCAGCAGTCACTCGGGACTAGCGGGCGAGCAGTTCTTC. This encodes CASSHSGLAGEQFF.